These T cell receptor beta chains were read from a single sample in a study of T cells in Graves' hyperthyroidism and ophthalmopathy. TCRdb re-called the multiplex PCR reads through MiXCR, storing one row per CDR3 protein. The sample holds approximately 600,000 distinct CDR3 sequences, less than 25% seen once. Specimen: blood. All receptors come from a man in his thirties or forties with Graves' ophthalmopathy. CDR3s include the opening cysteine and the closing phenylalanine or tryptophan. A D gene is named only where the DNA matches it firmly. The size of a clone is reported for some rows only, either as once, few or many, or as a class for expanded clones.

clone size	J gene	V gene	D gene	CDR3 protein	CDR3 DNA
many	TRBJ1-1	TRBV5-1	NA	CASSEVGRGFTEAFF	TGCGCCAGCAGCGAGGTAGGGCGCGGATTCACTGAAGCTTTCTTT
few	TRBJ1-5	TRBV5-5	NA	CASSRTATPSNQPQHF	TGTGCCAGCAGCCGAACAGCTACACCAAGCAATCAGCCCCAGCATTTT
NA	TRBJ1-2	TRBV14	TRBD1	CASSQVGDRGPLVYGYTF	TGTGCCAGCAGCCAAGTCGGGGACAGGGGGCCGCTTGTGTATGGCTACACCTTC
NA	TRBJ1-4	TRBV30	NA	CAWSSLNEKLSF	TGTGCCTGGAGTTCTCTTAATGAAAAACTGTCTTTT
NA	TRBJ1-5	TRBV19	TRBD1	CASTRDSNSVQPQHF	TGTGCCAGTACCCGGGACAGTAATTCGGTTCAGCCCCAGCATTTT
NA	TRBJ2-3	TRBV5-1	NA	CASSYPTGHTDTDTQYF	TGCGCCAGCAGCTACCCGACAGGCCACACGGACACAGATACGCAGTATTTT
NA	TRBJ2-2	TRBV7-2	NA	CASSLEYRDSAGELFF	TGTGCCAGCAGCTTGGAATACAGGGATAGCGCCGGGGAGCTGTTTTTT
few	TRBJ1-4	TRBV7-9	TRBD1	CASSGSTGGYATNEKLFF	TGTGCCAGCAGCGGAAGCACAGGGGGATATGCAACTAATGAAAAACTGTTTTTT
NA	TRBJ2-1	TRBV19	TRBD1	CASSTSSDRGQFF	TGTGCCAGTAGTACCTCTTCCGACAGGGGACAGTTCTTC
few	TRBJ1-1	TRBV12-3/TRBV12-4	TRBD1	CASSRTGADAFF	TGTGCCAGCAGCCGGACAGGGGCTGATGCTTTCTTT
NA	TRBJ2-1	TRBV18	TRBD1	CASDRGLQPLGEQFF	TGTGCCAGCGACAGGGGGCTCCAACCCCTCGGTGAGCAGTTCTTC
many	TRBJ2-3	TRBV27	NA	CASSLSTVTDTQYF	TGTGCCAGCAGTTTATCCACAGTGACCGATACGCAGTATTTT
many	TRBJ1-5	TRBV6-1	NA	CASSTYQGRQPQHF	TGTGCCAGCAGTACCTATCAGGGAAGGCAGCCCCAGCATTTT
once	TRBJ2-7	TRBV28	NA	CASGRGREQYF	TGTGCCAGTGGCAGGGGCCGCGAGCAGTACTTC
few	TRBJ2-7	TRBV28	TRBD2	CASSLPSGDYEQYF	TGTGCCAGCAGTTTGCCTAGCGGGGACTACGAGCAGTACTTC